The 21 T cell receptor beta chains listed next were all sequenced from one sample in a study of T-cell memory formation after mild COVID-19. One entry per CDR3 protein, called by TCRdb with MiXCR from the 5' RACE reads. The data show about 27,000 distinct CDR3 sequences, roughly 7.4% seen once. Material for sequencing was PBMCs or a T cell subset sorted from them (not recorded which). The receptor set was obtained from an adult woman who had mild COVID-19 (a few samples of this study predate the infection). Cell type and time point are not known.

The table lists this clonotype with many counts. The gene calls are TRBV7-2 and TRBJ1-3; 7 nucleotides match TRBD1. V lost 1 base to trimming and J lost 0 bases; unmatched junction nucleotides: 3. The length of the CDR3 is 16 residues. Germline assignment: CDR1 SGHTA and CDR2 FQGNSA. CDR3 DNA: TGTGCCAGCAGCTTAGGGGACAGACTCTCTGGAAACACCATATATTTT. This translates into CASSLGDRLSGNTIYF.

In its sample, this clonotype was seen many times. The J gene is TRBJ2-3, the V gene TRBV20-1, with 11 bases aligning to TRBD2. The CDR3 loop spans 16 amino acids. V gave up 3 bases and J gave up 5 bases; unmatched junction bases: 10. Germline lookup yields CDR1 DFQATT and CDR2 SNEGSKA (reference sequence). The CDR3 here is CSARNSLAGGIDTQYF. The CDR3 DNA reads as TGCAGTGCTAGGAATTCGCTAGCGGGAGGAATAGATACGCAGTATTTT.

This clonotype was seen repeatedly, ten times or more. V usage is TRBV9 and J usage is TRBJ2-7, with D perhaps matching TRBD2 (5 bases). The CDR3 extends over 16 amino acids. The V end was cut by 1 base, the J end by 3 bases, with 17 bases between. Germline CDR1 reads SGDLS; CDR2 reads YYNGEE. Here the CDR3 reads CASSVRSGRGNYEQYF. The CDR3 nucleotides read TGTGCCAGCAGCGTAAGGTCCGGACGGGGTAACTACGAGCAGTACTTC.

There are many counts of this clonotype. The chain combines TRBV24-1 with TRBJ2-5, with 14 nucleotides matching TRBD2. V lost 5 bases and J lost 5; bases outside the gene matches: 6. CDR3 length: 16 amino acids. The germline CDR1 and CDR2 sequences are KGHDR and SFDVKD. The CDR3 here is CATSAGTSGGFETQYF. In DNA form, the CDR3 reads TGTGCCACCAGTGCCGGGACTAGCGGGGGTTTTGAGACCCAGTACTTC.

The table lists this clonotype with many counts. This chain links TRBV9 with TRBJ2-1; 13 bases match TRBD2. The CDR3 contains 16 residues. V lost 4 bases, J lost 7 bases, and 8 bases stayed unmatched. CDR1 and CDR2 (germline): SGDLS, YYNGEE. CDR3 amino acids: CASSWGTSGKVNEQFF. DNA of the CDR3: TGTGCCAGCAGCTGGGGGACTAGCGGGAAGGTAAATGAGCAGTTCTTC.

In its sample, this clonotype was seen many times. This chain connects TRBV5-4 to TRBJ2-7, with TRBD2 as a possible D gene (6 bases). The V end lost 3 bases, the J end lost 1 base, and 14 bases lay between the germline ends. CDR1 SGHNT and CDR2 YYREEE come from the germline V gene (reference sequence). This CDR3 is 15 amino acids long. In DNA form, the CDR3 reads TGTGCCAGCAGCTCGCCCGGGACTCCGTCCTACGAGCAGTACTTC. It is translated as CASSSPGTPSYEQYF. Variable domain in full (rest from reference TRBV5-4 and TRBJ2-7): ETGVTQSPTHLIKTRGQQVTLRCSSQSGHNTVSWYQQALGQGPQFIFQYYREEENGRGNFPPRFSGLQFPNYSSELNVNALELDDSALYLCASSSPGTPSYEQYFGPGTRLTVT.

This clonotype was found many times. This chain links TRBV27 with TRBJ1-2; no firm D call. V lost 6 bases and J lost 8, with 16 bases in between. The CDR3 is 13 amino acids. Germline CDR1 is MNHEY and CDR2 is SMNVEV (reference sequence). CDR3 sequence (DNA): TGTGCCAGCAGCCCCACATTCCAGAAGGGCTACACCTTC. This sequence encodes CASSPTFQKGYTF.

In this sample, this clonotype turned up many times. This chain connects TRBV20-1 to TRBJ2-3, with D hard to call. The germline V gene encodes CDR1 DFQATT and CDR2 SNEGSKA (reference sequence). Between the trimmed V and J ends, which lost 6 bases and 5 bases, there was a span of 6 bases. The CDR3 has 10 amino acids. CDR3 DNA: TGCAGTGCCACTAAAGATACGCAGTATTTT. Its protein is CSATKDTQYF.

This clonotype was recorded at least ten times. The chain recombines TRBV2 with TRBJ2-1, with D possibly being TRBD2 (6 bases). CDR1 and CDR2 (germline): SNHLY, FYNNEI. This CDR3 is built from 17 residues. V was shortened by 0 bases and J by 6 bases, with 18 bases between the two germline ends. DNA for the CDR3: TGTGCCAGCAGTGAAGCCTCCGCGGGGATGGCCTTCAATGAGCAGTTCTTC. It encodes CASSEASAGMAFNEQFF.

This clonotype was counted ten times or more. The chain uses TRBV5-4 and TRBJ1-1; no firm D call. V lost 1 base and J lost 1, with 5 bases in between. Germline CDR1 SGHNT, CDR2 YYREEE (reference sequence). The CDR3 has 13 amino acids. This chain's CDR3 is CASSLLGNTEAFF. CDR3 nucleotides: TGTGCCAGCAGCTTGCTCGGGAACACTGAAGCTTTCTTT.

This clonotype was recorded many times. V usage is TRBV4-1 and J usage is TRBJ2-2; the match to TRBD2 covers 8 bases. Looked up from germline, CDR1 is MGHRA and CDR2 is YSYEKL. The CDR3 has 14 amino acids. Trimming at V came to 5 bases and at J to 7 bases, leaving 6 bases not matched to a gene. CDR3 sequence: CASSYGGAIGELFF. The CDR3, as DNA: TGCGCCAGCAGCTACGGGGGGGCAATCGGGGAGCTGTTTTTT.

The chain combines TRBV5-1 with TRBJ2-7, with 13 bases matching TRBD2. This CDR3 contains 15 residues. V dropped 4 bases and J dropped 3; count of bases not matched to a gene: 4. CDR1 SGHRS and CDR2 YFSETQ come from the germline V gene. The DNA of the CDR3 is TGCGCCAGCAGCAGGACTAGCGGGGGCAGCTACGAGCAGTACTTC. Translating gives CASSRTSGGSYEQYF. The complete variable domain, with remaining parts taken from reference TRBV5-1 and TRBJ2-7, reads KAGVTQTPRYLIKTRGQQVTLSCSPISGHRSVSWYQQTPGQGLQFLFEYFSETQRNKGNFPGRFSGRQFSNSRSEMNVSTLELGDSALYLCASSRTSGGSYEQYFGPGTRLTVT.

Many counts were recorded for this clonotype. The chain joins TRBV5-1 to TRBJ2-7; 8 bases are shared with TRBD1. This CDR3 spans 13 amino acids. Germline lookup yields CDR1 SGHRS and CDR2 YFSETQ. After removal of 4 bases from V and 3 bases from J, the junction contained 3 bases not matched to a gene. CDR3 DNA sequence: TGCGCCAGCAGCGCCGGACAGGGCTACGAGCAGTACTTC. Residues: CASSAGQGYEQYF.

This clonotype was seen ten or more times. V is TRBV5-4 and J is TRBJ2-7; 10 bases are shared with TRBD1. CDR3 length equals 15 residues. Germline CDR1 is SGHNT and CDR2 is YYREEE (reference sequence). V lost 3 bases, J lost 4 bases, and 7 bases stayed unmatched. The DNA of the CDR3 is TGTGCCAGCAGCTCCCGGGACAGGGGATGGTACGAGCAGTACTTC. It is translated as CASSSRDRGWYEQYF.

The sample holds many counts of this clonotype. The chain recombines TRBV5-6 with TRBJ2-7; TRBD2 matches 8 bases. This CDR3 is built from 14 residues. Trimming at V came to 3 bases and at J to 6 bases, leaving 8 bases not matched to a gene. CDR1 SGHDT and CDR2 YYEEEE come from the germline V gene. CDR3 bases: TGTGCCAGCAGCTCCCAAAGCGGGAGTGGCGAGCAGTACTTC. Amino acids: CASSSQSGSGEQYF.

This clonotype was observed many times. This chain connects TRBV10-3 to TRBJ2-7, with D perhaps TRBD2 (6 bases). V was trimmed by 2 bases and J by 3 bases, leaving 8 bases between them. The CDR3 covers 13 residues. Germline CDR1 is ENHRY and CDR2 is SYGVKD. CDR3 nucleotide sequence: TGTGCCATCAGTGAGCTGGGGGGCTACGAGCAGTACTTC. Translation gives CAISELGGYEQYF.

This clonotype was picked up many times. The chain recombines TRBV7-2 with TRBJ2-7; the match to TRBD2 covers 8 bases. The CDR3 is made up of 15 amino acids. CDR1 and CDR2 (germline): SGHTA, FQGNSA. V lost 4 bases, J lost 6 bases, and 11 bases stayed unmatched. In DNA form, the CDR3 reads TGTGCCAGCAGCTCCAGCGGGAGATTGGGTCTCGAGCAGTACTTC. Translating it yields CASSSSGRLGLEQYF.

This clonotype was picked up many times. The chain carries TRBV4-3 and TRBJ2-2, with a tentative D call TRBD2 (9 bases). V lost 0 bases, J lost 7 bases, and 15 bases lay in between. CDR3 length: 16 residues. Per the germline V gene, CDR1 is LGHNA and CDR2 is YSLEER. Here the CDR3 reads CASSQDSSGTGGELFF. As DNA, the CDR3 is TGCGCCAGCAGCCAAGATTCTAGCGGGACAGGCGGGGAGCTGTTTTTT.

The sample holds many counts of this clonotype. The rearrangement uses TRBV4-1 and TRBJ2-2, with D unresolved. Germline-derived CDR1 and CDR2 are MGHRA and YSYEKL. This CDR3 has 14 amino acids. The V gene lost 4 bases and the J gene lost 1 base, with 7 bases spanning the gap. The CDR3 loop reads CASSPGVNTGELFF. The CDR3 nucleotides read TGCGCCAGCAGCCCCGGAGTGAACACCGGGGAGCTGTTTTTT.

This clonotype came up many times. The V call is TRBV20-1, the J call TRBJ2-1, with 12 bases identical to TRBD2. Unmatched junction bases numbered 19, after V lost 1 base and J lost 9 bases. The CDR3 totals 19 residues. The germline V gene encodes CDR1 DFQATT and CDR2 SNEGSKA (reference sequence). CDR3 DNA: TGCAGTGCTAGAGGGACTAGCGGGACCTCCCCCTCTACCTTGTTTGAGCAGTTCTTC. As protein: CSARGTSGTSPSTLFEQFF.

This clonotype appeared many times. The gene calls are TRBV19 and TRBJ2-7; no clear D gene. This CDR3 is built from 14 residues. V was trimmed by 5 bases and J by 0 bases, leaving 11 bases between them. Germline V gene sequence: CDR1 LNHDA, CDR2 SQIVND (reference sequence). The CDR3 DNA is TGTGCCAGTAGTCCCAGCTTCAGCTCCTACGAGCAGTACTTC. This sequence encodes CASSPSFSSYEQYF.